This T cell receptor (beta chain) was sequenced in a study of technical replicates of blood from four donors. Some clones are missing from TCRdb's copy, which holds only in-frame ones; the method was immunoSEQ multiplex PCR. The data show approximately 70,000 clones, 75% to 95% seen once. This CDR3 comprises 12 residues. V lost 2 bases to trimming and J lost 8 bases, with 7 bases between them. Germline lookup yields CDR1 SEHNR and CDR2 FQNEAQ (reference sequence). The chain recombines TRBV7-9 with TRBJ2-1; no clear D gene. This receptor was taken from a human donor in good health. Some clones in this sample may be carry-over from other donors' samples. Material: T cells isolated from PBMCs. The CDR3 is CASSLTSDEQFF. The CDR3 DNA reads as TGTGCCAGCAGCTTAACCTCGGATGAGCAGTTCTTC.